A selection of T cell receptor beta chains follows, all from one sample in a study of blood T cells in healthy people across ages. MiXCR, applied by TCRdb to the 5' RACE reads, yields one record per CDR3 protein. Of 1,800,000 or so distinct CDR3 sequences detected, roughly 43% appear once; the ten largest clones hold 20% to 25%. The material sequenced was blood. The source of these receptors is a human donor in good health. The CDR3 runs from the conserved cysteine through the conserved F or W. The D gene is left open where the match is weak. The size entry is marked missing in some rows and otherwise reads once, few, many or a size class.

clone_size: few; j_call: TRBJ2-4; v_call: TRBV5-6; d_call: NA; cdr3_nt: TGTGCCAGCAGCCCCCTATTAGCCAAAAACATTCAGTACTTC; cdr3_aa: CASSPLLAKNIQYF
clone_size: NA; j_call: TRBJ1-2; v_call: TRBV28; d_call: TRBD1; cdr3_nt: TGTGCCAGCAGTTTACCGGGACAGGGCGGTAGCTGTGGCTACACCTTC; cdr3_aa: CASSLPGQGGSCGYTF
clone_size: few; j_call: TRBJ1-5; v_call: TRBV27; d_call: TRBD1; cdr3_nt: TGTGCCAGCAGTTTAGGGACAGCCGCCAATCAGCCCCAGCATTTT; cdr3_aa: CASSLGTAANQPQHF
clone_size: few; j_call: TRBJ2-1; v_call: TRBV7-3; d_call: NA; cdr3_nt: TGTGCCAGCAGCCCACAACAGGGTCCCTACAATGAGCAGTTCTTC; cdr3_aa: CASSPQQGPYNEQFF
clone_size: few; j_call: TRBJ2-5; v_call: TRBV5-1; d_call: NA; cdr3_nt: TGCGCCAGCAGCCAGTACACAGGAAACCAAGAGACCCAGTACTTC; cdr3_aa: CASSQYTGNQETQYF
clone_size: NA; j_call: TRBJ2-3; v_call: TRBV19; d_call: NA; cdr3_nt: TGTGCCGTTTCCCAGGGGCCAAGCACAGATACGCAGTATTTT; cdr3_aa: CAVSQGPSTDTQYF
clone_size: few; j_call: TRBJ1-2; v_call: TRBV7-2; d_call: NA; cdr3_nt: TGTGCCAGCAACTTACAGGACTATGGCTACACCTTC; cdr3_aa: CASNLQDYGYTF
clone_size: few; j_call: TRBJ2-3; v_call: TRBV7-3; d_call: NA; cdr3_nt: TGTGCCAGCAGCCGCGGCGGGGCCACTAGCACAGATACGCAGTATTTT; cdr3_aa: CASSRGGATSTDTQYF
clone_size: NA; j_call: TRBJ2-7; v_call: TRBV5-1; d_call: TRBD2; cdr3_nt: TGCGCCAGCAGCTTTCGACTAGCGGGGAAGGAGCAGTACTTC; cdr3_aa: CASSFRLAGKEQYF
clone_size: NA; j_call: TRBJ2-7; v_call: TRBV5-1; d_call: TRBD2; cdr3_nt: TGCGCCAGCACTCCGGGACTAGCGGGGTCGGAGGAGCAGTACTTC; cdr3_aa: CASTPGLAGSEEQYF
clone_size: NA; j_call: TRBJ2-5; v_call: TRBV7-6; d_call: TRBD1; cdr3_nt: TGTGTCAGCAGCTTGGACAGGGGAGGAATCGATGAGCAGTACTTC; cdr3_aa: CVSSLDRGGIDEQYF
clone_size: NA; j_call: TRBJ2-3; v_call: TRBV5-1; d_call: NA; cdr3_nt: TGCGCCAGCAGCTTGGGACAGGTCATTGATACGCAGTATTTT; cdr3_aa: CASSLGQVIDTQYF
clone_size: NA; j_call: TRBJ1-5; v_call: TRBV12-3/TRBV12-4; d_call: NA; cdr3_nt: TGTGCCAGCAGTTTCAGGCTAGGATTTGGGTCGTCCCAGCATTTT; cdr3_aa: CASSFRLGFGSSQHF